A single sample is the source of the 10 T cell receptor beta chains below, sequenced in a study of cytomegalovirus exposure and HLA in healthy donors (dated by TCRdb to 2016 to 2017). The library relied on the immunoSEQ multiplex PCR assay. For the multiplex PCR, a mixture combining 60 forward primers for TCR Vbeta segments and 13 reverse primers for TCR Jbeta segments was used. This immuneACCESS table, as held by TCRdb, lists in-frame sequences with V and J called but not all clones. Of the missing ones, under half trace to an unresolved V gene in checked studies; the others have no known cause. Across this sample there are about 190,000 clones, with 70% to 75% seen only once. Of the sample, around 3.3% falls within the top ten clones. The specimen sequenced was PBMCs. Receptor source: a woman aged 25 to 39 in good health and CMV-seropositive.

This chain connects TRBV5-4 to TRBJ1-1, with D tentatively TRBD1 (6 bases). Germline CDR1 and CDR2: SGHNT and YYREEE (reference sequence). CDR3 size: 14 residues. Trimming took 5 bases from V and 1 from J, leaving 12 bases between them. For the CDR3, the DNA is TGTGCCAGCAGGGCTTGGACAGCGAACACTGAAGCTTTCTTT. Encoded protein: CASRAWTANTEAFF.

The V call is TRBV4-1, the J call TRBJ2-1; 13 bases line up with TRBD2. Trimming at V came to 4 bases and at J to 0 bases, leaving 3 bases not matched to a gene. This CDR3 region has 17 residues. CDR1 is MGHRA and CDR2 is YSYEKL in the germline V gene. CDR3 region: CASSRRTSGSSYNEQFF. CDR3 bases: TGCGCCAGCAGCCGCCGGACTAGCGGGAGCTCCTACAATGAGCAGTTCTTC.

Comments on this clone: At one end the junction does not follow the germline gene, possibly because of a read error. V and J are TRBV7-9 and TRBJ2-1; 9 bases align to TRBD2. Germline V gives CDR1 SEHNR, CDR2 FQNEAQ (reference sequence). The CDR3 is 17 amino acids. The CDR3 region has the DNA TGTTCCAGCAGCTTGATGGAGCGGGAGGCCTACTACAATGAGCAGTTCTTC. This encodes CSSSLMEREAYYNEQFF.

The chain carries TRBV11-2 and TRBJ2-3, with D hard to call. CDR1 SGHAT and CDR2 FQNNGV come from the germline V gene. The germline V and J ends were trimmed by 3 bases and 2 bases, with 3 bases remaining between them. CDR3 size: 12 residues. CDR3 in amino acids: CASSFVTDTQYF. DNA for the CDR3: TGTGCCAGCAGCTTCGTCACAGATACGCAGTATTTT.

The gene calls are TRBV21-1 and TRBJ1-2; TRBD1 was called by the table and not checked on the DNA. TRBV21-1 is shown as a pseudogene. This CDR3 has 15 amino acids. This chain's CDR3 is CASSTNTRRPYGYTF. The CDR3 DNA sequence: TGTGCCAGCAGCACAAATACCCGCAGGCCGTATGGCTACACCTTC.

CDR3 amino acids: CASSIRESTEAFF. CDR3 nucleotide sequence: TGTGCCAGTAGTATAAGGGAGAGCACTGAAGCTTTCTTT. J is TRBJ1-1 and V is TRBV19; D ambiguous. This CDR3 has 13 residues. The germline CDR1 and CDR2 sequences are LNHDA and SQIVND (reference sequence). The V end lost 2 bases, the J end lost 4 bases, and 8 bases lay between the germline ends.

CDR3 sequence reads: CASTEASVRGPKETQYF. As DNA, the CDR3 is TGTGCCAGCACCGAGGCCTCGGTTAGGGGGCCCAAAGAGACCCAGTACTTC. The chain carries TRBV28 and TRBJ2-5; TRBD1 matches 7 bases. V was clipped by 7 bases and J by 3 bases; unmatched bases: 17. Germline V gives CDR1 MDHEN, CDR2 SYDVKM. The CDR3 totals 17 residues.

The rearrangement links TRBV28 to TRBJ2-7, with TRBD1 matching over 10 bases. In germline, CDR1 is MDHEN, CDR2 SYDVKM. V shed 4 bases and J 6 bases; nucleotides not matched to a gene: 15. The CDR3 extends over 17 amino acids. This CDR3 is CASSSKVRGQGYGEQYF. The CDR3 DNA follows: TGTGCCAGCAGTTCGAAGGTCCGGGGACAGGGGTATGGCGAGCAGTACTTC.

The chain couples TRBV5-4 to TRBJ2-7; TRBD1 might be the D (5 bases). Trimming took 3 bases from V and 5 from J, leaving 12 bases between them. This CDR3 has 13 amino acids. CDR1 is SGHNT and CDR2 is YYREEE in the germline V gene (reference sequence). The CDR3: CASSWGRPDEQYF. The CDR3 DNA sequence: TGTGCCAGCAGCTGGGGCCGACCGGACGAGCAGTACTTC.

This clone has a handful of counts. The DNA for the CDR3 is TGTGCCAGCTCACAGGGACAGGGGACCGAGCAGTACTTC. Amino acid sequence: CASSQGQGTEQYF. The chain links TRBV18 to TRBJ2-7; 10 bases map to TRBD1. V lost 4 bases to trimming and J lost 6 bases; unmatched junction nucleotides: 3. Germline V gene data show CDR1 as KGHSH and CDR2 as LQKENI. This CDR3 has 13 residues.